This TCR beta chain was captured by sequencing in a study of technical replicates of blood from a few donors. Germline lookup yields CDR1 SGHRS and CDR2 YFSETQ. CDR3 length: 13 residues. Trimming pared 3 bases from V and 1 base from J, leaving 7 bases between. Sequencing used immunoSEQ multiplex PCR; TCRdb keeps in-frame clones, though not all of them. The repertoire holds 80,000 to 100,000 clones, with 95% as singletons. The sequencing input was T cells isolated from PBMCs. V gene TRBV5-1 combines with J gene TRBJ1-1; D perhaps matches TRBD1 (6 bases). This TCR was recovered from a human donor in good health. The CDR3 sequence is CASSWDTNTEAFF. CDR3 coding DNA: TGCGCCAGCAGCTGGGACACGAACACTGAAGCTTTCTTT.